This entry describes one T cell receptor (beta chain). The target antigen is unknown. The data derive from a study of cytomegalovirus exposure and HLA in healthy donors. Study findings and constraints: Based on reports, TCR beta sequences accurately predicted HLA-A and HLA-B alleles for most subjects. At a 0.05 false discovery rate, a later analysis found over 15,000 TCR beta sequences to be associated with HLA alleles. Analyzed later, association rates of TCRs varied across HLA loci, with DRB1 most and HLA-C fewest.

Researchers ran the PCR with 60 Vbeta and 13 Jbeta primers. The method was immunoSEQ multiplex PCR; TCRdb's version includes in-frame clones alone and lacks a portion of them. The sample carries around 210,000 clones, roughly 73% recorded once. The V gene's germline CDR1 is SGHRS and CDR2 YFSETQ. The CDR3 loop spans 15 amino acids. Deletions cut 0 bases from V and 4 bases from J, with 11 bases between. The chain combines TRBV5-1 with TRBJ2-1; D gene unclear. Specimen: PBMCs. This sequence originates from a boy aged 5 to 17 in good health and CMV-seronegative. The CDR3 loop is CASSLVVGPYNEQFF. In nucleotides, the CDR3 is TGCGCCAGCAGCTTGGTAGTTGGGCCATACAATGAGCAGTTCTTC.